This section outlines one T cell receptor beta chain sequence together with its context. What it binds is not known. This CDR3 is built from 16 residues. Trimming at V came to 2 bases and at J to 8 bases, leaving 12 bases not matched to a gene. The V gene's germline CDR1 is SNHLY and CDR2 FYNNEI. The sample belongs to a study of cytomegalovirus exposure and HLA in healthy donors. General study results and limits: Later examination showed HLA-associated TCR beta chains had greater clonal expansion than equally common others. In a later analysis, parvovirus B19, influenza, CMV and Epstein-Barr virus appeared linked to several top co-occurrence clusters. According to reports, the classifier identified cytomegalovirus status with high specificity and sensitivity. Researchers counted roughly 150 TCR beta chains as cytomegalovirus-associated.

In the PCR, 60 Vbeta and 13 Jbeta primers were used. The protocol was immunoSEQ multiplex PCR, while the TCRdb copy is restricted to in-frame clones and leaves out a portion. This table has almost 65,000 clones, about three quarters appearing once. The sequenced material came from PBMCs. The rearrangement links TRBV2 to TRBJ2-3; 8 bases fit TRBD1. The clonotype originates from a male donor in good health and CMV-seropositive. CDR3: CASSEIGLLTGGTQYF. CDR3 bases: TGTGCCAGCAGTGAAATAGGACTCTTAACAGGGGGTACGCAGTATTTT.